These 19 T cell receptor beta chains share one sample of origin, sequenced in a study of early T cells in non-severe SARS-CoV-2 infection. A single record per CDR3 protein comes from TCRdb applying MiXCR to the 5' RACE reads. The data hold approximately 56,000 distinct CDR3 sequences, with under 12% observed a single time. The specimen was whole blood. The receptor set was obtained from an adult who was a healthcare worker with PCR-confirmed SARS-CoV-2 infection or an uninfected control (not recorded which).

This clonotype was counted ten times or more. This CDR3 is CASSLGAGPSSYEQYF. The DNA for the CDR3 is TGTGCCAGCAGCTTGGGGGCAGGGCCGAGCTCCTACGAGCAGTACTTC. J is TRBJ2-7 and V is TRBV5-5, with a possible D match to TRBD1 (5 bases). Germline CDR1 SGHKS, CDR2 YYEKEE (reference sequence). V lost 0 bases and J lost 0, with 13 bases in between. CDR3 length: 16 residues.

This chain joins TRBV27 and TRBJ2-7, with TRBD2 matching over 8 bases. The CDR3 spans 13 residues. CDR1 and CDR2 from the germline V gene are MNHEY and SMNVEV (reference sequence). V shed 6 bases and J 6 bases; nucleotides not matched to a gene: 7. The CDR3 loop reads CASSPGRDVEQYF. The DNA of the CDR3 is TGTGCCAGCAGCCCCGGGAGGGATGTCGAGCAGTACTTC.

J is TRBJ2-3 and V is TRBV6-5, with 8 bases matching TRBD2. V lost 5 bases, J lost 3 bases, and 10 bases stayed unmatched. The CDR3 totals 16 residues. Germline values: CDR1 MNHEY, CDR2 SVGAGI. The CDR3 region is CASSRALGGRTDTQYF. CDR3 sequence (DNA): TGTGCCAGCAGTCGAGCTCTGGGCGGGAGGACAGATACGCAGTATTTT.

This clonotype was observed many times. The chain uses TRBV7-2 and TRBJ2-5, with 7 nucleotides matching TRBD1. V dropped 2 bases and J dropped 5; count of bases not matched to a gene: 8. CDR1 and CDR2 (germline): SGHTA, FQGNSA. The CDR3 covers 15 residues. The CDR3 region has the DNA TGTGCCAGCAGCTTAAGGGGACAGTCCTCGGAGACCCAGTACTTC. Its protein is CASSLRGQSSETQYF.

This clonotype was counted at least ten times. J is TRBJ2-1 and V is TRBV6-1; D may be TRBD2 (7 bases). The CDR3 is made up of 13 amino acids. The V gene's germline CDR1 is MNHNS and CDR2 SASEGT. V shed 4 bases and J shed 7 bases, with 11 bases lying between them. The CDR3 DNA sequence: TGTGCCAGCAGTGCGAGCGGGACAAATGAGCAGTTCTTC. Amino acid sequence: CASSASGTNEQFF.

This clonotype showed up just a few times. The V call is TRBV7-8, the J call TRBJ2-5; D is ambiguous. CDR1 is SGHVS and CDR2 is FQNEAQ in the germline V gene. There are 14 residues in the CDR3. Trimming took 5 bases from V and 0 from J, leaving 10 bases between them. The CDR3 here is CASSRLIDQETQYF. Written as DNA, the CDR3 is TGTGCCAGCAGCCGCCTGATTGACCAAGAGACCCAGTACTTC. The variable domain in full, completed from reference TRBV7-8 and TRBJ2-5, reads GAGVSQSPRYKVAKRGQDVALRCDPISGHVSLFWYQQALGQGPEFLTYFQNEAQLDKSGLPSDRFFAERPEGSVSTLKIQRTQQEDSAVYLCASSRLIDQETQYFGPGTRLLVL.

This clonotype has at least ten counts. This chain links TRBV10-3 with TRBJ2-7; 10 bases are shared with TRBD2. The CDR3 has 14 residues. CDR1 is ENHRY and CDR2 is SYGVKD in the germline V gene. J gave up 4 bases and V 4 bases, and 4 bases lay outside the gene matches. The CDR3 reads CAISGTSGGYEQYF. For the CDR3, the DNA is TGTGCCATCAGTGGGACTAGCGGAGGGTACGAGCAGTACTTC.

There are a few counts of this clonotype. This sequence joins TRBV9 and TRBJ1-5; maybe TRBD1 (5 bases). CDR1 and CDR2 (germline): SGDLS, YYNGEE. Between the trimmed V and J ends, which lost 3 bases and 7 bases, there was a span of 14 bases. The CDR3 is made up of 14 amino acids. The DNA of the CDR3 is TGTGCCAGCAGCGCCGGAGGGACTGGGCAGCCCCAGCATTTT. This codes for CASSAGGTGQPQHF.

In this sample, this clonotype turned up many times. This chain uses TRBV29-1 with TRBJ2-3; D is uncertain. Germline V CDR1 and CDR2: SQVTM, ANQGSEA. This CDR3 is built from 13 residues. Deletions cut 0 bases from V and 5 bases from J, with 9 bases between. CDR3 nucleotides: TGCAGCGTTGAAGATCCCAGAGTAGATACGCAGTATTTT. Protein sequence: CSVEDPRVDTQYF.

Points on this clonotype: Without the conserved terminal phenylalanine or tryptophan, this CDR3 likely stems from a read error. The chain combines TRBV27 with TRBJ2-5; D might be TRBD1 (5 bases). This CDR3 has 14 amino acids. Germline V gene sequence: CDR1 MNHEY, CDR2 SMNVEV (reference sequence). Trimming removed 2 bases from V and 5 bases from J, with 12 bases in between. The DNA for the CDR3 is TGTGCCAGCAGTTTAAGTATGGGGCCCGAGACCCAGTACCTC. It encodes CASSLSMGPETQYL.

There are many counts of this clonotype. This sequence joins TRBV5-5 and TRBJ2-3; 13 bases are shared with TRBD2. The CDR3 runs 17 residues. The ends lost 4 bases at V and 5 bases at J; junction bases unmatched: 10. Germline V CDR1 and CDR2: SGHKS, YYEKEE (reference sequence). The CDR3 region is CASSPVRLAGGGDTQYF. DNA of the CDR3: TGTGCCAGCAGCCCGGTGCGACTAGCGGGAGGAGGAGATACGCAGTATTTT.

This clonotype was observed at least ten times. This chain links TRBV6-6 with TRBJ1-1, with D perhaps matching TRBD1 (6 bases). Germline-derived CDR1 and CDR2 are MNHNY and SVGAGI (reference sequence). The CDR3 length is 12 residues. V was shortened by 5 bases and J by 6 bases, with 10 bases between the two germline ends. The CDR3 DNA reads TGTGCCAGCAGTCCACAGGGTTCTGAAGCTTTCTTT. Encoded protein: CASSPQGSEAFF.

This clonotype was seen repeatedly, ten times or more. The V call is TRBV2, the J call TRBJ2-1; TRBD2 agrees at 13 bases. CDR1 is SNHLY, CDR2 FYNNEI, per germline. The CDR3 runs 21 residues. The trim removed 6 bases at V and 1 base at J, leaving 18 bases unmatched. The CDR3 spells CASSGIVGLAGDSPSYNEQFF. As DNA, the CDR3 is TGTGCCAGCAGCGGGATAGTTGGACTAGCGGGAGATTCGCCTTCCTACAATGAGCAGTTCTTC.

This clonotype was seen repeatedly, ten times or more. The chain is built from TRBV20-1 and TRBJ2-7, with TRBD2 matching 8 bases. This CDR3 spans 13 amino acids. Germline values: CDR1 DFQATT, CDR2 SNEGSKA (reference sequence). J gave up 0 bases and V 6 bases, and 4 bases lay outside the gene matches. CDR3 nucleotide sequence: TGCAGTGCGCCGGGACTAGACTCCTACGAGCAGTACTTC. Translation gives CSAPGLDSYEQYF.

This clonotype was detected a few times. The chain uses TRBV20-1 and TRBJ2-1, with D possibly TRBD1 on 6 matching bases. The CDR3 has 11 residues. Germline V gives CDR1 DFQATT, CDR2 SNEGSKA (reference sequence). Between the trimmed V and J ends, which lost 6 bases and 8 bases, there was a span of 11 bases. Written as DNA, the CDR3 is TGCAGTGCGGTGGGGGCGGATGAGCAGTTCTTC. This gives the protein CSAVGADEQFF.

The chain combines TRBV20-1 with TRBJ2-3; D is unclear. From germline, CDR1 is DFQATT and CDR2 SNEGSKA (reference sequence). V was clipped by 4 bases and J by 2 bases, with 4 bases between them. The CDR3 runs to 11 residues. The CDR3 loop reads CSAINTDTQYF. The CDR3 DNA reads TGCAGTGCTATCAACACAGATACGCAGTATTTT.

The sample holds many counts of this clonotype. CDR3 in DNA: TGTGCCAGCTCACCTGGGGGGACCGGTTTTACTAGGTGGCAGTTCTTC. The encoded protein is CASSPGGTGFTRWQFF. The genes are TRBV18 and TRBJ2-1, with D maybe TRBD2 (6 bases). CDR3 length: 16 amino acids. Germline lookup yields CDR1 KGHSH and CDR2 LQKENI. Trimming pared 3 bases from V and 12 bases from J, leaving 24 bases between.

This clonotype occurred many times. The chain combines TRBV5-1 with TRBJ1-1; D not resolved. V dropped 0 bases and J dropped 9 bases, with 9 bases sitting between them. CDR1 is SGHRS and CDR2 is YFSETQ in the germline V gene. This CDR3 contains 12 residues. In nucleotides, the CDR3 is TGCGCCAGCAGCTTGGAACCTTCCAAAGCTTTCTTT. This translates into CASSLEPSKAFF.

In DNA, the CDR3 is TGTGCCATCAGTGAGTCGGACCGCTCACCCCTCCACTTT. Encoded protein: CAISESDRSPLHF. The V gene is TRBV10-3, the J gene TRBJ1-6; D remains ambiguous. This CDR3 region has 13 residues. Between the trimmed V and J ends, which lost 0 bases and 10 bases, there was a span of 7 bases. Germline V lookup: CDR1 ENHRY, CDR2 SYGVKD.